A single sample is the source of the 25 T cell receptor beta chains below, sequenced in a study of cytomegalovirus exposure and HLA in healthy donors. Clones were read by immunoSEQ multiplex PCR, and TCRdb kept only the in-frame ones, dropping some. The table lists approximately 110,000 clones, around 94% of them singletons. Sequencing was done on a sample of PBMCs. These receptors were obtained from a woman between 18 and 29 years old in good health and CMV-seronegative.

As DNA, the CDR3 is TGTGCCAGCTCACGCATTGCGCCCCCCATGAACACTGAAGCTTTCTTT. As protein: CASSRIAPPMNTEAFF. The chain links TRBV18 to TRBJ1-1, with D unresolved. This CDR3 spans 16 amino acids. The V gene's germline CDR1 is KGHSH and CDR2 LQKENI. V lost 4 bases, J lost 0 bases, and 15 bases lay in between. The variable domain in full, with the rest retrieved from reference TRBV18 and TRBJ1-1, is NAGVMQNPRHLVRRRGQEARLRCSPMKGHSHVYWYRQLPEEGLKFMVYLQKENIIDESGMPKERFSAEFPKEGPSILRIQQVVRGDSAAYFCASSRIAPPMNTEAFFGQGTRLTVV.

The chain has TRBV9 and TRBJ2-1, with D possibly TRBD1 on 5 matching bases. Germline CDR1 is SGDLS and CDR2 is YYNGEE. This CDR3 is 14 amino acids long. Trimming pared 4 bases from V and 6 bases from J, leaving 14 bases between. CDR3 amino acids: CASSPWIDSNEQFF. CDR3 bases: TGTGCCAGCAGCCCCTGGATAGACAGCAATGAGCAGTTCTTC.

The chain couples TRBV27 to TRBJ2-4; 11 bases line up with TRBD1. With V trimmed by 5 bases and J by 5 bases, 8 bases remained unmatched. Germline V lookup: CDR1 MNHEY, CDR2 SMNVEV (reference sequence). This CDR3 spans 16 amino acids. CDR3 amino acids: CASSRLRTGGENIQYF. The CDR3 nucleotides read TGTGCCAGCAGTCGGCTCCGGACAGGGGGCGAAAACATTCAGTACTTC.

The chain recombines TRBV10-1 with TRBJ1-1; a possible D gene is TRBD1 (6 bases). Trimming cost V 8 bases and J 0 bases, with 13 bases left between them. Germline V gene sequence: CDR1 WNHNN, CDR2 SYGVQD (reference sequence). This CDR3 is 14 amino acids long. The CDR3 is CASSKDRLNTEAFF. The CDR3 nucleotides read TGCGCCAGCTCCAAGGACAGACTGAACACTGAAGCTTTCTTT.

V is TRBV5-6 and J is TRBJ2-3, with 7 bases lining up with TRBD2. Germline V CDR1 and CDR2: SGHDT, YYEEEE. This CDR3 has 16 amino acids. After removal of 4 bases from V and 3 bases from J, the junction contained 11 bases not matched to a gene. CDR3 loop: CASSARGRLATDTQYF. The CDR3 nucleotides read TGTGCCAGCAGCGCTAGAGGGAGACTAGCAACAGATACGCAGTATTTT.

The rearrangement joins TRBV5-5 to TRBJ2-1, with 8 bases matching TRBD2. CDR1 is SGHKS and CDR2 is YYEKEE in the germline V gene (reference sequence). The CDR3 consists of 15 residues. Trimming at V came to 3 bases and at J to 10 bases, leaving 12 bases not matched to a gene. This CDR3 reads CASSSGLGPVAEQFF. The CDR3 DNA reads TGTGCCAGCAGCTCGGGACTAGGACCCGTCGCGGAGCAGTTCTTC.

This chain uses TRBV2 with TRBJ1-5; 7 positions agree with TRBD1. The J segment lost 3 bases and the V segment lost 6 bases, leaving 11 bases of the junction unmatched. Germline V gene lookup returns CDR1 SNHLY and CDR2 FYNNEI. CDR3 length: 16 residues. Written as DNA, the CDR3 is TGTGCCAGCAGCGAGCGGACAGGAGCTCTCAATCAGCCCCAGCATTTT. It encodes CASSERTGALNQPQHF.

The chain carries TRBV19 and TRBJ1-2; D call uncertain. The CDR3 has 11 amino acids. V gave up 3 bases and J gave up 5 bases, with 4 bases separating them. Germline V lookup: CDR1 LNHDA, CDR2 SQIVND (reference sequence). CDR3 sequence reads: CASSIRYGYTF. In DNA, the CDR3 is TGTGCCAGTAGTATTCGGTATGGCTACACCTTC. The whole variable domain, filled in from reference TRBV19 and TRBJ1-2, reads DGGITQSPKYLFRKEGQNVTLSCEQNLNHDAMYWYRQDPGQGLRLIYYSQIVNDFQKGDIAEGYSVSREKKESFPLTVTSAQKNPTAFYLCASSIRYGYTFGSGTRLTVV.

The chain has TRBV21-1 and TRBJ1-2. TRBV21-1 is flagged as a pseudogene. This CDR3 has 10 amino acids. The chain's CDR3 is CASSSDGYTF. In DNA, the CDR3 is TGTGCCAGCAGCTCCGATGGCTACACCTTC.

The chain recombines TRBV28 with TRBJ2-2; 8 bases fit TRBD2. The J segment lost 3 bases and the V segment lost 5 bases, leaving 11 bases of the junction unmatched. This CDR3 contains 17 residues. Germline CDR1 and CDR2: MDHEN and SYDVKM. CDR3 nucleotide sequence: TGTGCCAGCAGTACTACCCCGGGGGGGCGGGACACCGGGGAGCTGTTTTTT. It encodes CASSTTPGGRDTGELFF.

V usage is TRBV5-1 and J usage is TRBJ1-4; D gene ambiguous. CDR1 SGHRS and CDR2 YFSETQ come from the germline V gene. The CDR3 runs to 14 residues. V was trimmed by 0 bases and J by 3 bases, leaving 6 bases between them. The CDR3 region has the DNA TGCGCCAGCAGCTTGGACCTATCTAATGAAAAACTGTTTTTT. Residues: CASSLDLSNEKLFF. The complete variable domain, with remaining parts taken from reference TRBV5-1 and TRBJ1-4, reads KAGVTQTPRYLIKTRGQQVTLSCSPISGHRSVSWYQQTPGQGLQFLFEYFSETQRNKGNFPGRFSGRQFSNSRSEMNVSTLELGDSALYLCASSLDLSNEKLFFGSGTQLSVL.

This chain links TRBV4-1 with TRBJ1-1; 7 nucleotides align to TRBD1. Per the germline V gene, CDR1 is MGHRA and CDR2 is YSYEKL. V trimming: 4 bases; J trimming: 1 base; junction bases outside the gene matches: 6. The CDR3 is 15 amino acids. Here the CDR3 reads CASSPVGQENTEAFF. CDR3 in DNA: TGCGCCAGCAGCCCGGTTGGACAGGAGAACACTGAAGCTTTCTTT.

Remarks on this clone: Its ends do not fully match the called genes, so a read error is possible. This sample includes further DNA sequences coding for the same CDR3. The V gene is TRBV6-5, the J gene TRBJ2-7; 7 bases map to TRBD2. The CDR3 sequence is 14 residues long. CDR1 and CDR2 (germline): MNHEY, SVGAGI. The CDR3 nucleotides read TGTGCCAGCAGAGCACATAGCGGGCCCTACGAACAGTACTTC. Protein: CASRAHSGPYEQYF.

The chain recombines TRBV5-1 with TRBJ2-3, with 14 nucleotides matching TRBD2. This CDR3 is built from 16 residues. Trimming at V came to 4 bases and at J to 4 bases, leaving 5 bases not matched to a gene. Germline lookup yields CDR1 SGHRS and CDR2 YFSETQ. CDR3 sequence: CASSRGTSGRADTQYF. CDR3 DNA: TGCGCCAGCAGCCGGGGGACTAGCGGGAGAGCAGATACGCAGTATTTT. The full variable domain, its missing parts supplied by reference TRBV5-1 and TRBJ2-3, is KAGVTQTPRYLIKTRGQQVTLSCSPISGHRSVSWYQQTPGQGLQFLFEYFSETQRNKGNFPGRFSGRQFSNSRSEMNVSTLELGDSALYLCASSRGTSGRADTQYFGPGTRLTVL.

CDR3 DNA: TGCGCCAGCAGCCAGGGAACAGGGGGCACTTCTGGGGCCAACGTCCTGACTTTC. Encoded protein: CASSQGTGGTSGANVLTF. The V call is TRBV4-1, the J call TRBJ2-6, with 9 bases lining up with TRBD1. Germline values: CDR1 MGHRA, CDR2 YSYEKL. With 3 bases clipped from V and 1 base from J, the junction kept 7 bases outside the gene matches. This CDR3 is built from 18 residues.

This clone has just one count. This chain uses TRBV9 with TRBJ1-1; D may be TRBD1 (5 bases). V lost 4 bases, J lost 1 base, and 20 bases lay in between. Per the germline V gene, CDR1 is SGDLS and CDR2 is YYNGEE. This CDR3 is built from 17 residues. The CDR3 coding sequence is TGTGCCAGCAGCCCCCGCGGCCAGGGAGGCGGGAACACTGAAGCTTTCTTT. Encoded protein: CASSPRGQGGGNTEAFF.

This chain joins TRBV7-6 and TRBJ2-3, with TRBD2 matching over 11 bases. V trimming: 1 base; J trimming: 4 bases; junction bases outside the gene matches: 7. Germline V lookup: CDR1 SGHVS, CDR2 FNYEAQ. The CDR3 totals 17 residues. CDR3 coding DNA: TGTGCCAGCAGCTTAGAAACTAGCGGGAGTGGGGCAGATACGCAGTATTTT. It is translated as CASSLETSGSGADTQYF.

Of note for this clone: Other nucleotide sequences from this sample produce the same CDR3. The chain links TRBV9 to TRBJ2-7, with 9 bases lining up with TRBD1. Per germline, CDR1 SGDLS and CDR2 YYNGEE. V dropped 2 bases and J dropped 2; count of bases not matched to a gene: 2. CDR3 length equals 14 residues. The CDR3 is CASSVGQGPYEQYF. The CDR3, as DNA: TGTGCCAGCAGCGTTGGACAGGGGCCCTACGAGCAGTACTTC.

This clone appeared a single time. The chain's CDR3 is CASSSSGGLADTQYF. CDR3 in DNA: TGTGCCAGCAGCTCCTCCGGGGGACTGGCAGATACGCAGTATTTT. This chain connects TRBV9 to TRBJ2-3; D might be TRBD2 (6 bases). Germline V lookup: CDR1 SGDLS, CDR2 YYNGEE. The CDR3 contains 15 residues. V was pared by 4 bases and J by 4 bases, with 16 bases between.

This chain uses TRBV28 with TRBJ1-3; D remains unclear. There are 14 residues in the CDR3. Deletions cut 7 bases from V and 0 bases from J, with 10 bases between. Germline CDR1 MDHEN, CDR2 SYDVKM. The CDR3 loop reads CASILSDSGNTIYF. The CDR3 nucleotides are TGTGCCAGCATACTGAGCGACTCTGGAAACACCATATATTTT.

The CDR3 reads CASSSGGSYNEQFF. The CDR3 nucleotides read TGTGCCAGCAGTTCCGGGGGTTCCTACAATGAGCAGTTCTTC. The V and J genes are TRBV27 and TRBJ2-1, with TRBD2 as a possible D gene (6 bases). The CDR3 totals 14 residues. CDR1 and CDR2 from the germline V gene are MNHEY and SMNVEV (reference sequence). The V end was cut by 4 bases, the J end by 1 base, with 8 bases between.

The chain is built from TRBV5-6 and TRBJ1-2; possible D gene TRBD1, 5 bases. The CDR3 runs 14 residues. Trimming removed 2 bases at V and 7 bases at J, with 15 bases between. Per the germline V gene, CDR1 is SGHDT and CDR2 is YYEEEE. As DNA, the CDR3 is TGTGCCAGCAGCTTAAGGGGAATCCTAACTGGCTACACCTTC. Amino acids: CASSLRGILTGYTF. Supplemented by reference TRBV5-6 and TRBJ1-2, the full variable domain reads DAGVTQSPTHLIKTRGQQVTLRCSPKSGHDTVSWYQQALGQGPQFIFQYYEEEERQRGNFPDRFSGHQFPNYSSELNVNALLLGDSALYLCASSLRGILTGYTFGSGTRLTVV.

The rearrangement links TRBV7-2 to TRBJ2-7; possibly TRBD1 for D (6 bases). The CDR3 spans 13 residues. Trimming took 5 bases from V and 1 from J, leaving 9 bases between them. The germline CDR1 and CDR2 sequences are SGHTA and FQGNSA. The CDR3 reads CASSQGQSYEQYF. CDR3 nucleotides: TGTGCCAGCAGCCAAGGACAGTCCTACGAGCAGTACTTC.

The chain couples TRBV19 to TRBJ2-7, with 11 bases aligning to TRBD1. This CDR3 is 16 amino acids long. Germline loops: CDR1 LNHDA, CDR2 SQIVND (reference sequence). Trimming removed 5 bases from V and 0 bases from J; junction bases left unmatched: 6. CDR3 residues: CASSGRDRGSSYEQYF. In DNA, the CDR3 is TGTGCCAGTAGTGGCCGGGACAGGGGGTCCTCCTACGAGCAGTACTTC.

The chain combines TRBV7-6 with TRBJ2-1; 8 bases align to TRBD1. Per germline, CDR1 SGHVS and CDR2 FNYEAQ. J gave up 6 bases and V 3 bases, and 4 bases lay outside the gene matches. The CDR3 length is 14 residues. The CDR3 DNA reads TGTGCCAGCAGCTTCGGACAGGGCAGCAATGAGCAGTTCTTC. It specifies CASSFGQGSNEQFF.